This T cell receptor (beta chain) was sequenced for a study of naive and memory T cell subsets. Regarding the study as a whole: TCR transcript changes with activation or differentiation may affect this RNA method.

Worth noting for this clonotype: Antigen unknown.

A UMI-containing oligonucleotide was joined by 3' ligation to the TCR cDNA template. Whole-blood samples were around 2.5 ml of peripheral blood from healthy adult volunteers. Cells were not sorted; total RNA input targeted roughly 1 to 1,100 ng. Ligated cDNA underwent four rounds of PCR with nested alpha and beta constant region primers and SP2. One entry per CDR3 protein, called by TCRdb with MiXCR from the 5' RACE reads. The sample has about 60,000 distinct CDR3 sequences, 8% seen once. The receptor comes from a female donor in good health.

This chain's CDR3 is CASSRGLAAQGSYEQYF. The CDR3 nucleotides are TGTGCCAGCAGCCGGGGACTAGCCGCCCAAGGGTCCTACGAGCAGTACTTC. This chain links TRBV4-2 with TRBJ2-7; 9 nucleotides align to TRBD2. J was trimmed by 1 base and V by 4 bases; bases with no gene match: 11. CDR3 size: 17 residues. The V gene's germline CDR1 is LGHNA and CDR2 YNFKEQ.